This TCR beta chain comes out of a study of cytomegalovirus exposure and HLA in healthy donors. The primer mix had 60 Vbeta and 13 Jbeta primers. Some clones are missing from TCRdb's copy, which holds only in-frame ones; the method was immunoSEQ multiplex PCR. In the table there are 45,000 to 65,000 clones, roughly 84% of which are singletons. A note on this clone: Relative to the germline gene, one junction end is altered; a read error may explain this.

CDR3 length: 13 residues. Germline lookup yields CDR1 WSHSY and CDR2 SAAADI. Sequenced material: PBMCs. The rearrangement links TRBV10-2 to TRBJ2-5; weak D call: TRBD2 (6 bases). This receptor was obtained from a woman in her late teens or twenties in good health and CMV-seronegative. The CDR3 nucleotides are TGCGCCAGCAGGAGGGACTCCCAAGAGACTCAGTACTTC. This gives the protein CASRRDSQETQYF.